The 18 T cell receptor beta chains presented below share a single source sample, sequenced in a study of regulatory T cells in long-lasting Graves disease. Time point denoted: newly diagnosed GD, antithyroid drugs for less than 3 months. The TCR library was made from RNA extracted from PBMCs. CDR3-region Arm-PCR and iRepertoire HTBI primers produced the TCR beta libraries. TCRdb called the multiplex PCR reads again in MiXCR, with one record for every CDR3 protein. The sample has 440,000 or so distinct CDR3 sequences, about a sixth seen once. The same data also contributed to another study, on T cells in Graves' hyperthyroidism and ophthalmopathy.

The input for sequencing was peripheral blood mononuclear cells (PBMCs), taken at new diagnosis, from a patient treated with antithyroid drugs. Receptors were obtained from a woman younger than 45 with Graves disease.

The chain uses TRBV10-3 and TRBJ2-6, with TRBD1 as a possible D gene (6 bases). This CDR3 has 16 amino acids. Germline assignment: CDR1 ENHRY and CDR2 SYGVKD. Trimming removed 4 bases from V and 2 bases from J, with 12 bases in between. The CDR3 region is CAISGRAGAGANVLTF. CDR3 in DNA: TGTGCCATCAGTGGTCGGGCAGGGGCTGGGGCCAACGTCCTGACTTTC.

This clonotype was counted only a few times. The rearrangement links TRBV5-8 to TRBJ1-5; weak D call: TRBD1 (6 bases). Trimming took off 0 bases at V and 2 bases at J, with 9 bases between the two ends. The CDR3 runs 15 residues. Germline V gives CDR1 SGHTS, CDR2 YDEGEE. CDR3 nucleotide sequence: TGTGCCAGCAGCTTGGGGACAGTCCGCAATCAGCCCCAGCATTTT. As protein: CASSLGTVRNQPQHF.

This clonotype turned up a few times. A read error may produce the germline difference seen at one junction end. V gene TRBV20-1 combines with J gene TRBJ1-1; perhaps TRBD1 as D (6 bases). Germline V lookup: CDR1 DFQATT, CDR2 SNEGSKA (reference sequence). This CDR3 comprises 10 residues. CDR3: CSADGQFHSF. For the CDR3, the DNA is TGCAGTGCAGATGGACAGTTCCACTCATTT.

The chain combines TRBV15 with TRBJ2-7; TRBD1 agrees at 7 bases. V lost 3 bases to trimming and J lost 1 base; unmatched junction nucleotides: 6. This CDR3 comprises 15 residues. CDR1 and CDR2 from the germline V gene are LNHNV and YYDKDF (reference sequence). CDR3 nucleotide sequence: TGTGCCACCAGCAGCGACAGGGAGTCTTCCTACGAGCAGTACTTC. Protein: CATSSDRESSYEQYF.

The chain employs TRBV5-1 and TRBJ2-7; tentative D call: TRBD1 (5 bases). The ends were cut back, 1 base at V and 3 bases at J, with 20 bases in the middle. This CDR3 is 17 amino acids long. CDR1 SGHRS and CDR2 YFSETQ come from the germline V gene. The CDR3 bases are TGCGCCAGCAGCTTGATTAAGACAGACGCAACGAACTACGAGCAGTACTTC. It specifies CASSLIKTDATNYEQYF. The full variable domain, rest sourced from reference TRBV5-1 and TRBJ2-7, is KAGVTQTPRYLIKTRGQQVTLSCSPISGHRSVSWYQQTPGQGLQFLFEYFSETQRNKGNFPGRFSGRQFSNSRSEMNVSTLELGDSALYLCASSLIKTDATNYEQYFGPGTRLTVT.

This clonotype turned up a few times. The V gene is TRBV10-3, the J gene TRBJ1-5; TRBD1 agrees at 10 bases. The CDR3 consists of 13 residues. Per germline, CDR1 ENHRY and CDR2 SYGVKD. Germline trimming cut 6 bases from V and 5 bases from J; bases unmatched to any gene: 1. The CDR3 nucleotides are TGTGCCATCAGGGACAGGGGGGATCAGCCCCAGCATTTT. This codes for CAIRDRGDQPQHF.

This chain joins TRBV6-1 and TRBJ1-1; the D is unclear. Looked up from germline, CDR1 is MNHNS and CDR2 is SASEGT. The CDR3 runs 14 residues. V was cut by 7 bases and J by 0 bases, with 12 bases left in between. CDR3 nucleotide sequence: TGTGCCAGCACCAGACTGCCCTTGAACACTGAAGCTTTCTTT. Amino acid sequence: CASTRLPLNTEAFF.

This clonotype was counted many times. V and J are TRBV30 and TRBJ2-2; D remains unclear. Germline CDR1 reads GTSNPN; CDR2 reads SVGIG (reference sequence). The CDR3 has 10 amino acids. Trimming shortened V by 3 bases and J by 14 bases, and 10 bases separated the two germline ends. As DNA, the CDR3 is TGTGCCTGGAGAGGTCCAGGACTGTTTTTT. Its translation: CAWRGPGLFF. The full variable domain, in which reference TRBV30 and TRBJ2-2 provide the parts outside the CDR3, is SQTIHQWPATLVQPVGSPLSLECTVEGTSNPNLYWYRQAAGRGLQLLFYSVGIGQISSEVPQNLSASRPQDRQFILSSKKLLLSDSGFYLCAWRGPGLFFGEGSRLTVL.

This clonotype was detected only a few times. This sequence joins TRBV9 and TRBJ2-6; D gene unclear. CDR3 size: 20 residues. Germline V gene sequence: CDR1 SGDLS, CDR2 YYNGEE. Trimming removed 4 bases at V and 2 bases at J, with 25 bases between. The chain's CDR3 is CASSIRQHSLGLAGANVLTF. The CDR3 nucleotides are TGTGCCAGCAGCATACGCCAGCACAGTCTGGGTTTGGCTGGGGCCAACGTCCTGACTTTC.

This clonotype was picked up a small number of times. The germline gene is not matched at one end of the junction; a read error may be the cause. V usage is TRBV10-3 and J usage is TRBJ2-6; D is possibly TRBD1 or TRBD2 (5 bases each). CDR1 ENHRY and CDR2 SYGVKD come from the germline V gene. This CDR3 comprises 16 residues. The DNA for the CDR3 is TGTGCCAGCAGTCCGGGGACCACCGCAGGGGCCAACGTCCTGACTTTC. This encodes CASSPGTTAGANVLTF.

As concerns this clonotype: Given a much more abundant clone one base away, this may be a read error. The rearrangement uses TRBV7-2 and TRBJ2-2; D is possibly TRBD2 (5 bases). The CDR3 sequence is 12 residues long. In germline, CDR1 is SGHTA, CDR2 FQGNSA. Trimming stripped 4 bases from V and 8 bases from J, with 8 bases between. The CDR3 DNA reads as TGTGCCAGCAGCTCAACTAGGGGGGAGCTGTTTTTT. This translates into CASSSTRGELFF.

This clonotype was seen at least ten times. The rearrangement joins TRBV10-3 to TRBJ2-3; D perhaps matches TRBD2 (6 bases). V shed 9 bases and J shed 2 bases, with 9 bases lying between them. The germline gives CDR1 ENHRY, CDR2 SYGVKD. The CDR3 is made up of 12 amino acids. The CDR3 bases are TGTGCCATTAGCGGAGACACAGATACGCAGTATTTT. Translating gives CAISGDTDTQYF.

This chain connects TRBV6-4 to TRBJ2-1, with 13 nucleotides matching TRBD2. The CDR3 is 16 residues long. CDR1 and CDR2 from the germline V gene are MRHNA and SNTAGT. Losses at the gene ends were 2 bases for V and 9 bases for J; bases not matched to a gene: 7. The CDR3: CASSDRTSGSSSEQFF. The CDR3 DNA reads TGTGCCAGCAGTGACAGGACTAGCGGGAGTAGTAGTGAGCAGTTCTTC.

In this sample, this clonotype turned up a few times. The rearrangement links TRBV5-6 to TRBJ1-1; TRBD1 matches 8 bases. V was pared by 4 bases and J by 4 bases, with 15 bases of the junction left unmatched. CDR3 length: 17 residues. From germline, CDR1 is SGHDT and CDR2 YYEEEE. The CDR3 DNA is TGTGCCAGCAGCCCAAGCGCGCAGGGGGCGCGGAGCACTGAAGCTTTCTTT. Protein: CASSPSAQGARSTEAFF.

This clonotype was seen only a few times. The V gene is TRBV19, the J gene TRBJ2-1, with D perhaps TRBD2 (7 bases). The CDR3 runs to 16 residues. Germline V gene lookup returns CDR1 LNHDA and CDR2 SQIVND (reference sequence). V lost 9 bases and J lost 8, with 26 bases in between. This CDR3 is CASRPRTRGGGHEQFF. DNA for the CDR3: TGTGCCAGCCGACCCCGGACGAGGGGGGGGGGTCATGAGCAGTTCTTC. The whole variable domain, remainder taken from reference TRBV19 and TRBJ2-1, is DGGITQSPKYLFRKEGQNVTLSCEQNLNHDAMYWYRQDPGQGLRLIYYSQIVNDFQKGDIAEGYSVSREKKESFPLTVTSAQKNPTAFYLCASRPRTRGGGHEQFFGPGTRLTVL.

This clonotype came up many times. This chain joins TRBV11-2 and TRBJ2-1; TRBD2 aligns across 7 bases. In germline, CDR1 is SGHAT, CDR2 FQNNGV. The CDR3 loop spans 16 amino acids. V lost 5 bases, J lost 4 bases, and 11 bases stayed unmatched. CDR3 sequence: CASSPLAKDTYNEQFF. The DNA for the CDR3 is TGTGCCAGCAGCCCACTAGCGAAAGACACTTACAATGAGCAGTTCTTC.

This clonotype was detected many times. V is TRBV5-4 and J is TRBJ2-5, with 7 bases that match TRBD1. The germline V gene encodes CDR1 SGHNT and CDR2 YYREEE (reference sequence). Germline trimming cut 4 bases from V and 3 bases from J; bases unmatched to any gene: 9. CDR3 length: 15 residues. The CDR3 sequence: CASSAVKQGKETQYF. DNA for the CDR3: TGTGCCAGCAGCGCTGTTAAACAGGGGAAAGAGACCCAGTACTTC.

The chain is built from TRBV9 and TRBJ2-7; weak D call: TRBD2 (6 bases). The CDR3 length is 15 residues. V lost 3 bases and J 2 bases, leaving 15 bases between the germline ends. Per germline, CDR1 SGDLS and CDR2 YYNGEE. The CDR3, as DNA: TGTGCCAGCAGCGGAGGCGGGACTTCTACCTACGAGCAGTACTTC. Encoded protein: CASSGGGTSTYEQYF.